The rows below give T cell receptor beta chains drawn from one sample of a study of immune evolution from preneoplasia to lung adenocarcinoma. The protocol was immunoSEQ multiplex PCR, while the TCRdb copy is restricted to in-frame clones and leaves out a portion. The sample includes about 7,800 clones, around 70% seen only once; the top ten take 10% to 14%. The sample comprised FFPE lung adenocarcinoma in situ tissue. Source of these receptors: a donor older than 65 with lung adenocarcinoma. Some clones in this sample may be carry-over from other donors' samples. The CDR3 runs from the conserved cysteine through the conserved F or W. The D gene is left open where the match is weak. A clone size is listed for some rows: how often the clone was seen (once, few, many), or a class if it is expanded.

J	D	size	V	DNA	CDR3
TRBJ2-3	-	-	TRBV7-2	TGTGCCAGCAGCAGAGGGGGAGGGTTAGATACGCAGTATTTT	CASSRGGGLDTQYF
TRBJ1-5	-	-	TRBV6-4	TGTGCCAGCAGTGAATGTCAGCCCCAGCATTTT	CASSECQPQHF
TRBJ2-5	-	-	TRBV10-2	TGCGCCAGCAGTGCACTAGCCGATGAGACCCAGTACTTC	CASSALADETQYF
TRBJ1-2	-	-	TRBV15	TGTGCCACCAGCCCAGACGAGGGTGGCTACACCTTC	CATSPDEGGYTF
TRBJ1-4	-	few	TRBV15	TGTGCCACCAGCAGAGCAGGGAAGGAAAAACTGTTTTTT	CATSRAGKEKLFF
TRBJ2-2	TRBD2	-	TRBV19	TGTGCCTCCTGTGAGGCGGGACTAGCGGGGGGAGGAGACGCCGGGGAGCTGTTTTTT	CASCEAGLAGGGDAGELFF
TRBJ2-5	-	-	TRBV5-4	TGTGCCAGCAGCGGACCCAGCGGGCACCATAAAGAGACCCAATACTTC	CASSGPSGHHKETQYF
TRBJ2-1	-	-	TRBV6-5	TGTGCCAGCAGTTACTCGGGGTTCTGGGATGAGCAGTTCTTC	CASSYSGFWDEQFF
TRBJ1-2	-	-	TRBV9	TGTGCCAGCAGCGTAGGGGGGGCCATCAACTATGGCTACACCTTC	CASSVGGAINYGYTF
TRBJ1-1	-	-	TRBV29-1	TGCAGCGTTGAAGTCGGAGGATGGGGGGCGTACACTGAAGCTTTCTTT	CSVEVGGWGAYTEAFF
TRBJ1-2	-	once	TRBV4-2	TGTGCCAGCAGCACGGACACCAACTATGGCTACACCTTC	CASSTDTNYGYTF
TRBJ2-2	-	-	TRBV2	TGTGCCAGCAGTGCCGGGAACACCGGGGAGCTGTTTTTT	CASSAGNTGELFF
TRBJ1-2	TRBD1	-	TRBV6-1	TGTGCCAGCAGTGAGGCAGGGGGTGAACGGGGCTACACCTTC	CASSEAGGERGYTF
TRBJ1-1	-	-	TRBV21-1	TGTGCCAGCAGCAAAGTCGGGAGGGACACTGAAGCTTTCTTT	CASSKVGRDTEAFF
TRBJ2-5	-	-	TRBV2	TGTGCCAGCAGAAGGACACGAGGAGAGACCCAGTACTTC	CASRRTRGETQYF
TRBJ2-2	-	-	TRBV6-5	TGTGCCAGCAGTTTCGGGCGGGGAATGAACACCGGGGAGCTGTTTTTT	CASSFGRGMNTGELFF
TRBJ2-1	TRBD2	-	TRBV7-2	TGTGCCAGCGGGAGGGCCGACGATGAGCAGTTCTTC	CASGRADDEQFF
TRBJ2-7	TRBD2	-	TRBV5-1	TGCGCCAGCAGCCCCGGGACTAGCGTTTTCTACGAGCAGTACTTC	CASSPGTSVFYEQYF
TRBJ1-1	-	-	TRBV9	TGTGCCAGCAGCGTAGGGTTGGTTAACACTGAAGCTTTCTTT	CASSVGLVNTEAFF
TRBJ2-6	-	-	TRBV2	TGTGCCAGCAGTGAAAGTGGGGCCAACGTCCTGACTTTC	CASSESGANVLTF
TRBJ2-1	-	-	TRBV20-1	TGCAGTGCTAGAAGGGGAAACGAGCAGTTCTTC	CSARRGNEQFF
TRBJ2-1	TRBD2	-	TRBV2	TGTGCCCGTAGTCGACTAGCGGGAGATCTGGATGAGCAGTTCTTC	CARSRLAGDLDEQFF
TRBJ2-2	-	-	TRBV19	TGTGCCAGTAGAGCCCCGGCAGGGGCTCCCGGGGAGCTGTTTTTT	CASRAPAGAPGELFF
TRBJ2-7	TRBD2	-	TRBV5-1	TGCGCCAGCAGCTTGGTAGCGGGAGACTACGAGCAGTACTTC	CASSLVAGDYEQYF
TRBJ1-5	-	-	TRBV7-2	TGTGCCAGCAGCCGGTCGGTATTGGAGCCCCAGCATTTT	CASSRSVLEPQHF
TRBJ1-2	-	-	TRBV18	TGTGCCAGCTCACCAAGGGAAATCTCCTATGGCTACACCTTC	CASSPREISYGYTF
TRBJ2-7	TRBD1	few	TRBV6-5	TGTGCCAGCAGGGACAGGTCCGGAACCTACGAGCAGTACTTC	CASRDRSGTYEQYF
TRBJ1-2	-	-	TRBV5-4	TGTGCCAGCAGCTTGGCACGGAACTATGGCTACACCTTC	CASSLARNYGYTF
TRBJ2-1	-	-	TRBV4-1	TGCGCCAGCACAACTCTAGGACTGAAAAATGAGCAGTTCTTC	CASTTLGLKNEQFF
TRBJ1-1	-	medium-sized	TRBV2	TGTGCCAGCGCAGAGGGGAACACTGAAGCTTTCTTT	CASAEGNTEAFF
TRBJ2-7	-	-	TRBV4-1	TGCGCCAGCAGCCAAGGAACGACAGGAGGCCTAACCTACGAGCAGTACTTC	CASSQGTTGGLTYEQYF
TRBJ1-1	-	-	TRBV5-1	TGCGCCAGCAGCTTAACCGGGACCGTCACCGAAGCTTTCTTT	CASSLTGTVTEAFF
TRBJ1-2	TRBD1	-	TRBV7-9	TGTGCCAGCAGCCTAACAGGGGGTAATGGCTACACCTTC	CASSLTGGNGYTF
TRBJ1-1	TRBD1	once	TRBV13	TGTGCCAGCAGCTACTACAGGGGAGGGAACACTGAAGCTTTCTTT	CASSYYRGGNTEAFF
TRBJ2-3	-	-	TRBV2	TGTGCCAGCACCGCGAGCACAGATACGCAGTATTTT	CASTASTDTQYF
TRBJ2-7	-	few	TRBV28	TGTGCCAGCTCGGATCCGGGGGAGGTCTCCTACGAGCAGTACTTC	CASSDPGEVSYEQYF
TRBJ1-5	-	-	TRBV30	TGTGCCTGGAGTGTACTAGGGAGCCAGCCCCAGCATTTT	CAWSVLGSQPQHF
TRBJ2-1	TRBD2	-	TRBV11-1	TGTGCCAGCAGCTTCCCCACCCCCAGGACTAGTCCTACGGATGAGCAGTTCTTC	CASSFPTPRTSPTDEQFF
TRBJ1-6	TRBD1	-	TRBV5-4	TGTGCCAGCAGCTCGACAGGGGACGATTCACCCCTCCACTTT	CASSSTGDDSPLHF
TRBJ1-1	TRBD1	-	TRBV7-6	TGTGCCAGCAGCTTTAACTCAGGGGGTCGCGTCCAAGCTTTCTTT	CASSFNSGGRVQAFF
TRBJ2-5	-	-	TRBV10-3	TGTGCCATCAGTGAGTCCGGGCCGGAGACCCAGTACTTC	CAISESGPETQYF
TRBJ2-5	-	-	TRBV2	TGTGCCAGCAGTGATTTTGCCGTCCAAGAGACCCAGTACTTC	CASSDFAVQETQYF
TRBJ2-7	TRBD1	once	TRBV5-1	TGCGCCAGCAGACTAGACAGGGACGAGCAGTACTTC	CASRLDRDEQYF
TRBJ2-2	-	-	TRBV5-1	TGCGCCAGCAGCGGGGGGACGGGAGCTCCCGGGGAGCTGTTTTTT	CASSGGTGAPGELFF
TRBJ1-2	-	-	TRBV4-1	TGCGCCAGCAGCCAAAAACAACCCGACAGTGGTGGCTACACCTTC	CASSQKQPDSGGYTF
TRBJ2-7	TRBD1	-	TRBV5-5	TGTGCCAGCAGCTTGGTTTCAGGGGGCTGGTACGAGCAGTACTTC	CASSLVSGGWYEQYF
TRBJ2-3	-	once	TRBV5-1	TGCGCCAGCTTAGGGGACCCTAGCACAGATACGCAGTATTTT	CASLGDPSTDTQYF
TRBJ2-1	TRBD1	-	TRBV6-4	TGTGCCAGCAGCGCCGGGACAGGGGGAACCTACAATGAGCAGTTCTTC	CASSAGTGGTYNEQFF
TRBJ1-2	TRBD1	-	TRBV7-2	TGTGCCAGCAGCGAAGCTACGGGACAGGCCTCCTATGGCTACACCTTC	CASSEATGQASYGYTF
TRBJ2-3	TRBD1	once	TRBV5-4	TGTGCCAGCAGCTTGGCCTCGAGGGGGCGCAGAGATACGCAGTATTTT	CASSLASRGRRDTQYF
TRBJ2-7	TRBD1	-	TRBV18	TGTGCCAGCTCATACGGACAGGCCTACGAGCAGTACTTC	CASSYGQAYEQYF
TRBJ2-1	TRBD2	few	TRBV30	TGTGCCTGGAGGAACGGGGGGGCCCCAAATGAGCAGTTCTTC	CAWRNGGAPNEQFF
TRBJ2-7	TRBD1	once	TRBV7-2	TGTGCCAGCAGCCAAGGACAGGTGACCTACGAGCAGTACTTC	CASSQGQVTYEQYF